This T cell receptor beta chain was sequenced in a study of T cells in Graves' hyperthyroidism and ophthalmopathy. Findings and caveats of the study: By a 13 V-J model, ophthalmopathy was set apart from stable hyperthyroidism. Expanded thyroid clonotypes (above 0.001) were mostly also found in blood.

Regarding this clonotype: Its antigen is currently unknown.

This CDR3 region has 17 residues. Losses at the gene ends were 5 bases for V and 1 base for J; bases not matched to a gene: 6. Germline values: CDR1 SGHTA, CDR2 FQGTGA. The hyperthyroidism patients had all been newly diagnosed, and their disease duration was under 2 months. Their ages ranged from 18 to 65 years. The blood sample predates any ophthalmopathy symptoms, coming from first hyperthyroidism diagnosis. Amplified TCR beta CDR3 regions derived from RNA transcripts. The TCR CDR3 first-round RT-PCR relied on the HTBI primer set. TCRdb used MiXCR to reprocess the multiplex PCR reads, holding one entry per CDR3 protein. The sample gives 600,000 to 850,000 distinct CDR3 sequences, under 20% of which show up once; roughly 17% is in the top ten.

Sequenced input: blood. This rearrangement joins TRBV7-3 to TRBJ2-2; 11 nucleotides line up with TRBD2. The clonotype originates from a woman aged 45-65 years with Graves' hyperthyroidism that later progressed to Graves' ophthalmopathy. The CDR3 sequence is CASSRSGLAGNTGELFF. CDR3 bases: TGTGCCAGCAGCCGATCCGGACTAGCGGGGAACACCGGGGAGCTGTTTTTT.